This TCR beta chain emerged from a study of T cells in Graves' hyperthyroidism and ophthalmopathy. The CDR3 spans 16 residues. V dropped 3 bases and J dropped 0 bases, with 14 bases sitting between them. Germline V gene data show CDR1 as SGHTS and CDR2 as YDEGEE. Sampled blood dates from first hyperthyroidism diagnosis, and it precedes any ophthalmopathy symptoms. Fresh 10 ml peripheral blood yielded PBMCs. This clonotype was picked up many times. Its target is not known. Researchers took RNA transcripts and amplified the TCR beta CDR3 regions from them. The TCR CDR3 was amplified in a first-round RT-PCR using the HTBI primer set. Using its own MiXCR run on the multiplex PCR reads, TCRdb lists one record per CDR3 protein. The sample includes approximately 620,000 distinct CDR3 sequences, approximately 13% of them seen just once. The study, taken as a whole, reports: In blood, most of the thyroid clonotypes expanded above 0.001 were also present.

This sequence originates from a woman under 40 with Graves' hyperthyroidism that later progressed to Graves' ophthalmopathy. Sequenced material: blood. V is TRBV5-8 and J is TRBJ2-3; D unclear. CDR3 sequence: CASSSGLILSTDTQYF. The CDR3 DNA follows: TGTGCCAGCAGCTCAGGCCTTATACTTAGCACAGATACGCAGTATTTT.